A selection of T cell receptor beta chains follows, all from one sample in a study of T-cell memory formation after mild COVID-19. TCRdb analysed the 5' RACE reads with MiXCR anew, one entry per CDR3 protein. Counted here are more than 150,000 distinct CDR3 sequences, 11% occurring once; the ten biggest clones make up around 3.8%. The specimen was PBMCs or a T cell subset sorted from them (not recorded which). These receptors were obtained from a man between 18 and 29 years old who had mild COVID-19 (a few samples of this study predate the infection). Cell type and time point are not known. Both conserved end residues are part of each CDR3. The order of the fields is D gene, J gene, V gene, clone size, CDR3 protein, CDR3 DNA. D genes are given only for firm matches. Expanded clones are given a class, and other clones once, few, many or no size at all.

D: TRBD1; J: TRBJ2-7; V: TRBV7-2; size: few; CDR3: CASSLDRQGGEQYF; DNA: TGTGCCAGCAGCCTCGATCGACAGGGTGGCGAGCAGTACTTC
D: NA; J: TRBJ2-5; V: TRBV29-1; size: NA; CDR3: CSGGDETQYF; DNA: TGCAGTGGGGGAGACGAGACCCAGTACTTC
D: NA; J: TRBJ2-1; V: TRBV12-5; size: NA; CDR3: CASGFAANEQFF; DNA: TGTGCTAGTGGTTTTGCAGCAAATGAGCAGTTCTTC
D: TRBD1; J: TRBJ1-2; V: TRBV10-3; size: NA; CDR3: CAISARTGVSNYGYTF; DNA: TGTGCCATCAGTGCCCGGACAGGGGTTAGCAACTATGGCTACACCTTC
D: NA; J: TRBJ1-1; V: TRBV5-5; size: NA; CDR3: CASSLAQSNTEAFF; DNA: TGTGCCAGCAGCTTGGCACAATCGAACACTGAAGCTTTCTTT
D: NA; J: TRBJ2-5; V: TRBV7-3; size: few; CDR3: CASSHQHGQETQYF; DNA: TGTGCCAGCAGCCACCAGCACGGCCAAGAGACCCAGTACTTC
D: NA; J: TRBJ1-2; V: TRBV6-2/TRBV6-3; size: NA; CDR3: CASTNTGTPNYGYTF; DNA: TGTGCCAGCACAAATACCGGGACACCCAACTATGGCTACACCTTC
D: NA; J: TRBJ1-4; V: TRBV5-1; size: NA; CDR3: CATSKGGIDEKLFF; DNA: TGCGCCACCTCAAAGGGGGGGATTGATGAAAAACTGTTTTTT
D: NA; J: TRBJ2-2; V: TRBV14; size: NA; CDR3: CASSPFSGTNTGELFF; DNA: TGTGCCAGCAGCCCCTTTTCTGGGACGAACACCGGGGAGCTGTTTTTT
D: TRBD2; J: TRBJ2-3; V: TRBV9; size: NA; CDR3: CASSVGGLAGADTQYF; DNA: TGTGCCAGCAGCGTAGGAGGGCTAGCGGGGGCAGATACGCAGTATTTT
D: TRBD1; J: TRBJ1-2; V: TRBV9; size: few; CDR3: CASSARQGTNYGYTF; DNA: TGTGCCAGCAGCGCGAGACAGGGGACTAACTATGGCTACACCTTC
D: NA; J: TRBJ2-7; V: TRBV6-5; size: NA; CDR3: CASSYIDSIYEQYF; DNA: TGTGCCAGCAGTTACATTGACAGTATCTACGAGCAGTACTTC
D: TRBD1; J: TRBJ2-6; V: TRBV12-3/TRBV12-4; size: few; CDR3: CASSPRQGASGANVLTF; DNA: TGTGCCAGCAGCCCCAGACAGGGGGCCTCTGGGGCCAACGTCCTGACTTTC
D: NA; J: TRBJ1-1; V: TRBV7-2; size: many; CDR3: CASSKQSGRPNTEAFF; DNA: TGTGCCAGCTCAAAACAAAGCGGCCGGCCGAACACTGAAGCTTTCTTT
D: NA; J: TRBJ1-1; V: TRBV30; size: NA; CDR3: CAWSDLSRTEAFF; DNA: TGTGCCTGGAGTGATTTATCGAGGACTGAAGCTTTCTTT
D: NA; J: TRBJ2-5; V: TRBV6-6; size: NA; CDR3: CATSTGETQYF; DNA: TGTGCCACCAGCACGGGGGAGACCCAGTACTTC
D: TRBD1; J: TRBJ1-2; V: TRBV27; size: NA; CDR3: CASSLQGGRNYGYTF; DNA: TGTGCCAGCAGTTTGCAGGGGGGTAGGAACTATGGCTACACCTTC
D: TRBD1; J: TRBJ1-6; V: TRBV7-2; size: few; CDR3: CASSSQGDGSPLHF; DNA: TGTGCCAGCAGCTCGCAGGGGGATGGTTCACCCCTCCACTTT
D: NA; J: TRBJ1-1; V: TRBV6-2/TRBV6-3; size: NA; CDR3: CASSYFGGSTEAFF; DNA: TGTGCCAGCAGTTACTTCGGGGGCAGCACTGAAGCTTTCTTT
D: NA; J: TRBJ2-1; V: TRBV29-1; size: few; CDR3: CSVRGTYNEQFF; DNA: TGCAGCGTTCGCGGGACATACAATGAGCAGTTCTTC
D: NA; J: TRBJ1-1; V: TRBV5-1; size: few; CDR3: CASSGYRAYGTEAFF; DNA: TGCGCCAGTTCAGGGTATCGGGCGTACGGCACTGAAGCTTTCTTT
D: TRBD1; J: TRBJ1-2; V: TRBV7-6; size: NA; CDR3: CASSLEQGLGGYTF; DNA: TGTGCCAGCAGCTTAGAACAGGGGTTGGGTGGCTACACCTTC
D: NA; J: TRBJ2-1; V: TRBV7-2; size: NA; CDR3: CASSFRQLNEQFF; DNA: TGTGCCAGCAGCTTCCGGCAACTGAATGAGCAGTTCTTC
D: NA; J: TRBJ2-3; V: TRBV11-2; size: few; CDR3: CASSFGDPDTQYF; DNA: TGTGCCAGCAGCTTCGGGGATCCAGATACGCAGTATTTT
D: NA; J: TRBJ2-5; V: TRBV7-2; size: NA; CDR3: CASSFQVSQLQETQYF; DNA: TGTGCCAGCAGCTTCCAGGTTTCTCAATTGCAAGAGACCCAGTACTTC
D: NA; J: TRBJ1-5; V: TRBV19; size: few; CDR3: CASSTLRLRSNQPQHF; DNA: TGTGCCAGTAGTACGCTCCGGTTGCGTTCCAATCAGCCCCAGCATTTT
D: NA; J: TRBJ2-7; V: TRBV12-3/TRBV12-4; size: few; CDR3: CASSSRLGGEQYF; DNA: TGTGCCAGCAGTTCCCGACTAGGAGGGGAGCAGTACTTC
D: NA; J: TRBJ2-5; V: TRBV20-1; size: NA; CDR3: CSARVPLGAGETQYF; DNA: TGCAGTGCTAGAGTTCCTTTGGGGGCGGGAGAGACCCAGTACTTC
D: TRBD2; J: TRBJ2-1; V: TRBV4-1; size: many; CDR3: CASSQATSGVYNEQFF; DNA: TGCGCCAGCAGCCAAGCTACCAGCGGGGTTTACAATGAGCAGTTCTTC
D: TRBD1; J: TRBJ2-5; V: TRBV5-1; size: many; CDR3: CASSLGQGQETQYF; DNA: TGTGCCAGCAGTCTGGGACAGGGGCAAGAGACCCAGTACTTC
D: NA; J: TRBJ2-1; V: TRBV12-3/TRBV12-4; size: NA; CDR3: CASSFSRRLSYNEQFF; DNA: TGTGCCAGCAGCTTCTCGAGGCGGTTATCCTACAATGAGCAGTTCTTC
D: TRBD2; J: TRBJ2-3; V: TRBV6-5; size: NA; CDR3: CASSYQRGLDTQYF; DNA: TGTGCCAGCAGTTACCAGCGGGGGTTGGATACGCAGTATTTT
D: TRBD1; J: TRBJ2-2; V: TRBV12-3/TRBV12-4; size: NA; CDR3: CASSPGQGAAGELFF; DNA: TGTGCCAGCAGTCCTGGACAGGGGGCAGCCGGGGAGCTGTTTTTT
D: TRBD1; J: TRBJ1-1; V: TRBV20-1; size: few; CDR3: CSARGGWYTEAFF; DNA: TGCAGTGCCAGGGGGGGGTGGTACACTGAAGCTTTCTTT
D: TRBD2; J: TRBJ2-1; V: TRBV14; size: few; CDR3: CASSQGLAGLAGAWENNEQFF; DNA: TGTGCCAGCAGCCAAGGGTTGGCGGGACTAGCGGGGGCATGGGAGAACAATGAGCAGTTCTTC
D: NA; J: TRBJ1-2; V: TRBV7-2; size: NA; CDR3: CASSLVASRQGSYGYTF; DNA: TGTGCCAGCAGCTTAGTAGCGTCCCGCCAGGGGAGCTATGGCTACACCTTC
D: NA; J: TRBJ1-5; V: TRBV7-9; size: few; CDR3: CASTSGQGNQPQHF; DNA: TGTGCCAGCACCTCGGGGCAGGGCAATCAGCCCCAGCATTTT
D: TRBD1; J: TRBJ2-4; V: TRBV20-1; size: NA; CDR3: CSARDWGQGMNIQYF; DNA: TGCAGTGCTAGAGATTGGGGACAGGGTATGAACATTCAGTACTTC
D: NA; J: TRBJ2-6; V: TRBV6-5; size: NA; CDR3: CASGNRFSGANVLTF; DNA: TGTGCCAGCGGGAACAGGTTCTCTGGGGCCAACGTCCTGACTTTC
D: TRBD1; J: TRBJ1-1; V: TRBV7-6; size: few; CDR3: CASSLQGAGGTEAFF; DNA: TGTGCCAGCAGCCTACAGGGGGCGGGTGGTACTGAAGCTTTCTTT
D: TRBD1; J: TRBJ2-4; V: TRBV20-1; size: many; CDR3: CSARYPGQGKNIQYF; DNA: TGCAGTGCTAGGTACCCGGGACAGGGGAAAAACATTCAGTACTTC
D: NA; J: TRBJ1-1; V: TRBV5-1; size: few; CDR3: CASTAEGGTEAFF; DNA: TGCGCCAGCACCGCGGAGGGAGGCACTGAAGCTTTCTTT
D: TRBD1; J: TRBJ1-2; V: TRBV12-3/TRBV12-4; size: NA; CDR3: CASTLSGTGDGYTF; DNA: TGTGCCAGCACCTTATCCGGGACAGGGGATGGCTACACCTTC
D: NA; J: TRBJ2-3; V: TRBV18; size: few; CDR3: CASSPPGPTTQYF; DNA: TGTGCCAGCTCACCACCGGGACCGACTACGCAGTATTTT
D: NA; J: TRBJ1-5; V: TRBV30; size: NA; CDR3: CAWSVGRNQPQHF; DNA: TGTGCCTGGAGTGTGGGCAGGAATCAGCCCCAGCATTTT
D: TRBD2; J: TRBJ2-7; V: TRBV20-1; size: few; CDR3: CSARGTSGDYEQYF; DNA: TGCAGTGCTAGAGGGACTAGCGGGGACTACGAGCAGTACTTC
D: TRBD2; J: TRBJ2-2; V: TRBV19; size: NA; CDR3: CASSMRGTYGELFF; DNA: TGTGCCAGTAGTATGCGGGGGACGTACGGGGAGCTGTTTTTT